These 7 T cell receptor beta chains came from one sample sequenced in a study of beta chain features in type 1 diabetes. The authors reverse transcribed all of the isolated RNA, so sequencing captured expressed TCRB transcripts. Profiling relied on immunoSEQ multiplex PCR, and the TCRdb table lists in-frame clones only, not all of them. Here the sample spans 120,000 to 150,000 clones, roughly 53% being singletons. Sequences were obtained from Tregs from blood. These receptors were collected from a man aged 18 to 30 in good health.

The CDR3 loop reads CASSSPGQGYYEQYF. The DNA for the CDR3 is TGTGCCAGCAGTTCTCCGGGACAGGGTTACTACGAGCAGTACTTC. The chain recombines TRBV28 with TRBJ2-7, with TRBD1 matching 9 bases. CDR1 and CDR2 (germline): MDHEN, SYDVKM. The CDR3 spans 15 residues. V lost 4 bases, J lost 3 bases, and 7 bases stayed unmatched.

This chain links TRBV5-6 with TRBJ2-7, with 11 bases lining up with TRBD2. V dropped 4 bases and J dropped 2; count of bases not matched to a gene: 5. The CDR3 length is 15 residues. Germline CDR1 reads SGHDT; CDR2 reads YYEEEE. CDR3 region: CASSLGLAEPYEQYF. CDR3 coding DNA: TGTGCCAGCAGCCTGGGACTAGCGGAACCCTACGAGCAGTACTTC.

The V and J genes are TRBV7-6 and TRBJ2-1, with a possible D match to TRBD2 (8 bases). Germline V gene data show CDR1 as SGHVS and CDR2 as FNYEAQ. CDR3 size: 14 residues. V lost 0 bases, J lost 8 bases, and 11 bases lay in between. CDR3 loop: CASSLAGRGHEQFF. The DNA of the CDR3 is TGTGCCAGCAGCTTAGCCGGGAGGGGGCATGAGCAGTTCTTC.

This clone has only a few counts. The chain combines TRBV7-2 with TRBJ2-3; 9 nucleotides match TRBD2. The CDR3 spans 15 residues. V trimming: 5 bases; J trimming: 1 base; junction bases outside the gene matches: 4. The germline CDR1 and CDR2 sequences are SGHTA and FQGNSA. The chain's CDR3 is CASSTRTSGTDTQYF. The DNA of the CDR3 is TGTGCCAGCAGCACTAGGACTAGCGGCACAGATACGCAGTATTTT.

In this sample, this clone turned up a few times. The V call is TRBV9, the J call TRBJ2-1; TRBD1 agrees at 8 bases. CDR3 length: 14 residues. Trimming at V came to 4 bases and at J to 5 bases, leaving 5 bases not matched to a gene. CDR1 SGDLS and CDR2 YYNGEE come from the germline V gene. The CDR3 DNA reads TGTGCCAGCAGCCCCAGGACAGGGAACAATGAGCAGTTCTTC. Its protein product is CASSPRTGNNEQFF.

The CDR3 region is CASSQFLTGAYEQYF. The DNA for the CDR3 is TGCGCCAGCAGCCAATTTCTGACAGGGGCCTACGAGCAGTACTTC. This rearrangement joins TRBV4-3 to TRBJ2-7; 8 nucleotides agree with TRBD1. From germline, CDR1 is LGHNA and CDR2 YSLEER. The CDR3 has 15 amino acids. With V trimmed by 2 bases and J by 2 bases, 5 bases remained unmatched.

V is TRBV6-1 and J is TRBJ1-4, with 7 bases fitting TRBD1. Per germline, CDR1 MNHNS and CDR2 SASEGT. J gave up 8 bases and V 2 bases, and 5 bases lay outside the gene matches. The CDR3 loop spans 14 amino acids. For the CDR3, the DNA is TGTGCCAGCAGTGAACTGGACAGGTGGGAAAAACTGTTTTTT. Translated: CASSELDRWEKLFF.